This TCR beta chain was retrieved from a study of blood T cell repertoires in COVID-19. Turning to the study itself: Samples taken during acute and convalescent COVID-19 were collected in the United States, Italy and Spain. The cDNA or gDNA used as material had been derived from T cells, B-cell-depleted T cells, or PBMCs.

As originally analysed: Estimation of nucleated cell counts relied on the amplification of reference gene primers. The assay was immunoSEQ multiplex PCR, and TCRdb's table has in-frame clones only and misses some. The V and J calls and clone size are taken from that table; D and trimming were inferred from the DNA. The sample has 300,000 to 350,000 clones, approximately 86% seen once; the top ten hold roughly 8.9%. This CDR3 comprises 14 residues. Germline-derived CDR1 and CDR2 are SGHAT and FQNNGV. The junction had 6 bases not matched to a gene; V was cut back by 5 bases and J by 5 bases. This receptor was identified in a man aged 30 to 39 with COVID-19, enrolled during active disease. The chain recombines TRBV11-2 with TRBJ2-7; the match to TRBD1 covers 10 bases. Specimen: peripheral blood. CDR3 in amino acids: CASSRDRGRNEQYF. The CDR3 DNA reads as TGTGCCAGCAGCAGAGACAGGGGGCGAAACGAGCAGTACTTC.